The 10 T cell receptor beta chains reported below all come from one sample, sequenced in a study of T cells in Graves' hyperthyroidism and ophthalmopathy. Amplification of TCR beta CDR3 regions was performed using RNA transcripts as template. Using the HTBI primer set, a first-round RT-PCR was run on the TCR CDR3. TCRdb called the multiplex PCR reads again in MiXCR, with one record for every CDR3 protein. The data contain around 390,000 distinct CDR3 sequences, about 14% of them singletons. Sequencing was carried out using blood. The receptors come from a woman aged 25 to 39 with Graves' ophthalmopathy.

This clonotype was observed many times. J is TRBJ2-2 and V is TRBV7-9, with unresolved D. The germline CDR1 and CDR2 sequences are SEHNR and FQNEAQ (reference sequence). The CDR3 sequence is 14 residues long. V lost 4 bases, J lost 4 bases, and 10 bases lay in between. CDR3 loop: CASSSQSSTGELFF. The CDR3 DNA reads as TGTGCCAGCAGCTCCCAGAGCTCCACCGGGGAGCTGTTTTTT. The whole variable domain, filled in from reference TRBV7-9 and TRBJ2-2, reads DTGVSQNPRHKITKRGQNVTFRCDPISEHNRLYWYRQTLGQGPEFLTYFQNEAQLEKSRLLSDRFSAERPKGSFSTLEIQRTEQGDSAMYLCASSSQSSTGELFFGEGSRLTVL.

The sample holds many counts of this clonotype. This chain links TRBV28 with TRBJ1-2; D gene ambiguous. V gave up 5 bases and J gave up 0 bases, with 13 bases separating them. This CDR3 contains 15 residues. The germline gives CDR1 MDHEN, CDR2 SYDVKM. In DNA form, the CDR3 reads TGTGCCAGCAGTGCACGGCCAGGCCCTAACTATGGCTACACCTTC. As protein: CASSARPGPNYGYTF.

This clonotype has at least ten counts. This rearrangement joins TRBV30 to TRBJ1-1; a possible D gene is TRBD1 (5 bases). This CDR3 is built from 14 residues. Per germline, CDR1 GTSNPN and CDR2 SVGIG (reference sequence). Trimming removed 4 bases from V and 5 bases from J, with 17 bases in between. The CDR3 coding sequence is TGTGCCTGGAACCGAGGGGCAGGGAGGACTGAAGCTTTCTTT. As protein: CAWNRGAGRTEAFF.

To note about this clonotype: A read error may be the cause here, since a much bigger clone is one base away. The chain uses TRBV18 and TRBJ2-6; D is possibly TRBD1 (5 bases). The CDR3 covers 16 residues. Germline V gene sequence: CDR1 KGHSH, CDR2 LQKENI. The CDR3, as DNA: TGTACCAGCTCACCACCGAACAGGTCTGGGGCCAACGTCCTGACTTTC. Protein sequence: CTSSPPNRSGANVLTF.

This clonotype was counted ten times or more. The V call is TRBV10-1, the J call TRBJ1-1; unclear D gene. This CDR3 spans 15 amino acids. Looked up from germline, CDR1 is WNHNN and CDR2 is SYGVQD (reference sequence). Trimming removed 6 bases at V and 4 bases at J, with 18 bases between. The CDR3 region is CASRRVGRGFTEAFF. As DNA, the CDR3 is TGCGCCAGCAGGCGCGTAGGGAGAGGGTTCACTGAAGCTTTCTTT.

This clonotype turned up a few times. The chain combines TRBV7-8 with TRBJ2-3; D is possibly TRBD2 (5 bases). Trimming stripped 5 bases from V and 3 bases from J, with 9 bases between. The CDR3 totals 13 residues. The germline V gene encodes CDR1 SGHVS and CDR2 FQNEAQ. In DNA, the CDR3 is TGTGCCAGCAGCCGGGAACTAACAGATACGCAGTATTTT. This encodes CASSRELTDTQYF.

Only a few counts were recorded for this clonotype. V is TRBV9 and J is TRBJ2-5; TRBD2 matches 13 bases. This CDR3 is built from 16 residues. J was trimmed by 6 bases and V by 4 bases; bases with no gene match: 9. Germline V gene lookup returns CDR1 SGDLS and CDR2 YYNGEE. The CDR3 region is CASSPREGLAGKTQYF. The CDR3 DNA reads TGTGCCAGCAGCCCAAGAGAGGGACTAGCGGGAAAGACCCAGTACTTC.

This clonotype showed up many times. This chain uses TRBV28 with TRBJ1-5; D ambiguous. The length of the CDR3 is 11 residues. V lost 3 bases to trimming and J lost 7 bases, with 4 bases between them. CDR1 and CDR2 from the germline V gene are MDHEN and SYDVKM. CDR3 amino acids: CASSLQQPQHF. In DNA form, the CDR3 reads TGTGCCAGCAGTTTGCAACAGCCCCAGCATTTT.

This clonotype was seen repeatedly, ten times or more. The chain joins TRBV2 to TRBJ1-2, with D perhaps TRBD1 (6 bases). CDR1 is SNHLY, CDR2 FYNNEI, per germline. This CDR3 has 14 amino acids. The V and J ends lost 7 bases and 0 bases respectively, with 12 bases between them. CDR3 sequence: CASTRQASNYGYTF. The CDR3 nucleotides are TGTGCCAGCACCCGACAGGCATCTAACTATGGCTACACCTTC.

The table lists this clonotype with many counts. The chain links TRBV28 to TRBJ2-1; 9 nucleotides match TRBD2. CDR3 length equals 14 residues. The V gene's germline CDR1 is MDHEN and CDR2 SYDVKM. V gave up 2 bases and J gave up 9 bases; unmatched junction bases: 5. This CDR3 is CASSLAGGFGEQFF. The CDR3 nucleotides read TGTGCCAGCAGTTTAGCGGGGGGGTTTGGTGAGCAGTTCTTC.